Listed here are 5 T cell receptor beta chains from one sample, sequenced in a study of control samples from healthy donors and cancer patients. The assay was immunoSEQ multiplex PCR, and TCRdb's table has in-frame clones only and misses some. Among approximately 97,000 clones listed, roughly 89% were seen once. The sequenced sample consisted of blood. The receptor set was obtained from a human donor in good health. The donor label of this sample is uncertain.

The chain is built from TRBV5-6 and TRBJ2-2, with no clear D. The germline gives CDR1 SGHDT, CDR2 YYEEEE. V shed 0 bases and J shed 4 bases, with 7 bases lying between them. The CDR3 is 14 residues long. The CDR3 DNA sequence: TGTGCCAGCAGCTTGGGGCATTTCACCGGGGAGCTGTTTTTT. Translating it yields CASSLGHFTGELFF.

The rearrangement links TRBV15 to TRBJ2-2; D perhaps matches TRBD2 (6 bases). Trimming shortened V by 3 bases and J by 4 bases, and 15 bases separated the two germline ends. This CDR3 contains 16 residues. Germline lookup yields CDR1 LNHNV and CDR2 YYDKDF (reference sequence). The CDR3 DNA follows: TGTGCCACCAGCAGTGGCGGGACTGCTTTCACCGGGGAGCTGTTTTTT. Translation: CATSSGGTAFTGELFF.

The J gene is TRBJ2-6, the V gene TRBV6-2 or TRBV6-3, with 8 bases fitting TRBD2. Germline V gene data show CDR1 as MNHEY and CDR2 as SVGEGT. V shed 5 bases, J shed 1 base, and the junction held 7 bases outside the gene matches. This CDR3 has 17 residues. The DNA of the CDR3 is TGTGCCAGCAGTCGTGGACTAGCCGGATCTGGGGCCAACGTCCTGACTTTC. This translates into CASSRGLAGSGANVLTF.

This sequence joins TRBV6-1 and TRBJ1-2; D gene unclear. This CDR3 is built from 13 residues. In germline, CDR1 is MNHNS, CDR2 SASEGT. The ends were cut back, 3 bases at V and 2 bases at J, with 7 bases in the middle. In DNA, the CDR3 is TGTGCCAGCAGTGAGAGGTCGAACTATGGCTACACCTTC. Translating gives CASSERSNYGYTF.

V is TRBV28 and J is TRBJ1-5; D gene unclear. This CDR3 is 14 amino acids long. Germline V lookup: CDR1 MDHEN, CDR2 SYDVKM. Trimming left V 1 base short and J 10 bases short, with 14 bases between. CDR3 sequence (DNA): TGTGCCAGCAGTTTATTTAAGATGGGTTTCCCCCAGCATTTT. Translating gives CASSLFKMGFPQHF. Filled out from reference TRBV28 and TRBJ1-5, the complete variable domain reads DVKVTQSSRYLVKRTGEKVFLECVQDMDHENMFWYRQDPGLGLRLIYFSYDVKMKEKGDIPEGYSVSREKKERFSLILESASTNQTSMYLCASSLFKMGFPQHFGDGTRLSIL.